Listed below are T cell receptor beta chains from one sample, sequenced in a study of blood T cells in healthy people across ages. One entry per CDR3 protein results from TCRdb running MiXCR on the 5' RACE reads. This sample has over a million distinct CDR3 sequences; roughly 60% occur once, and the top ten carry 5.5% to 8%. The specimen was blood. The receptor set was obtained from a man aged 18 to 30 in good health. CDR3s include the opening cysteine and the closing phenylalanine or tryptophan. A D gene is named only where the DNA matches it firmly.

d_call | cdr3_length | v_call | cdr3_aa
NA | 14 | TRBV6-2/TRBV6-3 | CASSSRTISETQYF
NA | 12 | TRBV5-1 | CASSGEGALLFF
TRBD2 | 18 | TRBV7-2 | CASSFRSLADLSSYEQYF
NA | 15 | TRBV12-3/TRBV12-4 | CASSLLSAVTGELFF
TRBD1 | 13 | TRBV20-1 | CSARGQGNGKLFF
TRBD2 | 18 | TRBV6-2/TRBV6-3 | CASSPHSTGTSGHYEQYF
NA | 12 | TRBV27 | CASSSRWGEQFF
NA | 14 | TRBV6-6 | CASSYDTGSGGYTF
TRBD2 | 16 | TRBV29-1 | CSVVTSGRLVWNEQFF
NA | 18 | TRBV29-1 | CSVEALTVKDSSTDTQYF
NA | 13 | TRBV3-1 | CASSTWDPGEQFF
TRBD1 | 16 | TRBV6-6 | CASSYSDRGQGGELFF
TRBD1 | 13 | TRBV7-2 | CASSLDRGYEQFF
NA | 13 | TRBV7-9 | CASRPDLGETQYF
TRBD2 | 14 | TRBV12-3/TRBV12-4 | CASTQALAGNEQFF
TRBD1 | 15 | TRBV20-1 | CSATGTGATNYGYTF
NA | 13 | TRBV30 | CAWSVLGGTEQFF
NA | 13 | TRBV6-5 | CATKLRGPGELFF
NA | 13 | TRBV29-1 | CSVGAGTQETQYF
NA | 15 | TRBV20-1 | CSARDGGPNGGGYTF
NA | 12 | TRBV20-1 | CSANSHQETQYF
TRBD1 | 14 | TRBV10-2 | CASSPSGGHYGYTF
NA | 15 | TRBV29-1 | CSVVRGTDTRETQYF
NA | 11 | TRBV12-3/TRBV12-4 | CASGSPVEAFF
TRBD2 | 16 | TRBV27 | CASSSTSGRHYNEQFF
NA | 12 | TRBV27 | CASSFLGREAFF
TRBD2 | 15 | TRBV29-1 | CSGGPGLGVHNEQFF
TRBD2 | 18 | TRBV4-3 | CASSPTSGGLAGYETQYF
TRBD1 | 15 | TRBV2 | CASSGDRRGNQPQHF
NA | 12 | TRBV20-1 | CSAQAYTNEQFF
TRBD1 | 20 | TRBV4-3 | CASSQDPGQGARVNNSPLHF
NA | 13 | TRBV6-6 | CASSDSKGNEQYF
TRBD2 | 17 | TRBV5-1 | CASSPGLAVSSYNEQFF
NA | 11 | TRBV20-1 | CSAVIYNEQFF
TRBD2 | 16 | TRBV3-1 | CASSPRPGGALHEQFF
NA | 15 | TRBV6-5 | CASSYRGQTPYEQYF